Sequencing of this TCR beta chain was carried out in a study of blood T cell repertoires in COVID-19. The wider study: Sites in the United States, Italy and Spain provided acute and convalescent COVID-19 samples. T cells, B-cell-depleted T cells, or PBMCs provided the cDNA or gDNA that served as material.

Original handling: Reference gene primer amplification in the assay estimated nucleated cell counts. Sequencing was performed with immunoSEQ multiplex PCR; in TCRdb, only in-frame clones are kept and a portion is missing. V, J and clone size were drawn from that table, and D and trimming were deduced from the DNA. This sample has tens of thousands of clones, with around nine tenths found just once. Germline V gives CDR1 SEHNR, CDR2 FQNEAQ (reference sequence). Trimming removed 5 bases from V and 3 bases from J, with 8 bases in between. The CDR3 is 12 amino acids. Sequencing was done on a sample of peripheral blood. This TCR derives from a human donor in a cohort sampled during active COVID-19. J is TRBJ2-7 and V is TRBV7-9; D ambiguous. DNA for the CDR3: TGTGCCAGCAGCGCCGGAGACTACGAGCAGTACTTC. Its protein is CASSAGDYEQYF. Filled out from reference TRBV7-9 and TRBJ2-7, the complete variable domain reads DTGVSQNPRHKITKRGQNVTFRCDPISEHNRLYWYRQTLGQGPEFLTYFQNEAQLEKSRLLSDRFSAERPKGSFSTLEIQRTEQGDSAMYLCASSAGDYEQYFGPGTRLTVT.